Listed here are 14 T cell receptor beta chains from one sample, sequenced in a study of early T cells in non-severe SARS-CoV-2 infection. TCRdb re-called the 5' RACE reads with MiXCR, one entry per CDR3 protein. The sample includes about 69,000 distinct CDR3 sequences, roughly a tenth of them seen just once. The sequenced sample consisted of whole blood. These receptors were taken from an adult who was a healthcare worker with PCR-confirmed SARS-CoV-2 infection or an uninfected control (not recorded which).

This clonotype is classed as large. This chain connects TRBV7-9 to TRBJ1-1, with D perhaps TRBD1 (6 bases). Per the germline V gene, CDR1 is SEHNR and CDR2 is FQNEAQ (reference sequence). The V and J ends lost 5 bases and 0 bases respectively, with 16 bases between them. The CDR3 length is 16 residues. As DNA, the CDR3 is TGTGCCAGCAGCCCGAGGGGGGAGGGTGTGAACACTGAAGCTTTCTTT. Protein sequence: CASSPRGEGVNTEAFF.

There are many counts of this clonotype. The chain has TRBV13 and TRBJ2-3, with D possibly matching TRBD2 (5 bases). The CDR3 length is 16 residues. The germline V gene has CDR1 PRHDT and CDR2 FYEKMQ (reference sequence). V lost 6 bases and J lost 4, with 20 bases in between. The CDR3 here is CASSCIEGDDADTQYF. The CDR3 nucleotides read TGTGCCAGCAGTTGTATCGAGGGAGATGATGCAGATACGCAGTATTTT.

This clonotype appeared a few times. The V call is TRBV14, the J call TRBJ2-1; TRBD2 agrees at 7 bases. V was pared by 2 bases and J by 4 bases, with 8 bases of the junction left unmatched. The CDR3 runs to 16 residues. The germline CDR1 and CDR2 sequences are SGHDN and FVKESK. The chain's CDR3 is CASSQSLILAYNEQFF. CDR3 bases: TGTGCCAGCAGCCAATCGCTAATACTAGCGTACAATGAGCAGTTCTTC.

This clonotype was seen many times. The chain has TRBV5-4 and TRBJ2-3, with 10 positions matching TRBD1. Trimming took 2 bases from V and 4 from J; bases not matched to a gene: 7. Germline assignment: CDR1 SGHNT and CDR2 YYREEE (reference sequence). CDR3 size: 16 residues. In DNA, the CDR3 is TGTGCCAGCAGCTTTAGTCGGGACAGGGGTTCAGATACGCAGTATTTT. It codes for CASSFSRDRGSDTQYF.

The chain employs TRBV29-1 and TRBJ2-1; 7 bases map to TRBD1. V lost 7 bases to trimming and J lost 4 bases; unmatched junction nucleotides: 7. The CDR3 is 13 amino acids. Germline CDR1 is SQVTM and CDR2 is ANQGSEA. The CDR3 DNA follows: TGCAGCGCCGCTGGGACAGTTTACAATGAGCAGTTCTTC. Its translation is CSAAGTVYNEQFF.

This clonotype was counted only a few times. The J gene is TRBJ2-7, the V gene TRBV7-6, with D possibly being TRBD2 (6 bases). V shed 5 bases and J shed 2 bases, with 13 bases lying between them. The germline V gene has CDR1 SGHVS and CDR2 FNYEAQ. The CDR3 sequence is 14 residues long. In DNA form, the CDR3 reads TGTGCCAGCAGCCCGGTAGCGGAACCCTACGAGCAGTACTTC. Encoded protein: CASSPVAEPYEQYF.

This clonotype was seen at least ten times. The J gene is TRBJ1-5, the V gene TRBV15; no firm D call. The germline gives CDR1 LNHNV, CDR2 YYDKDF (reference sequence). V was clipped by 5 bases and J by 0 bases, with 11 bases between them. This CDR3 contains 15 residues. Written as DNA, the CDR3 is TGTGCCACCAGCGGGGAGACTGGTAGCAATCAGCCCCAGCATTTT. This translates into CATSGETGSNQPQHF.

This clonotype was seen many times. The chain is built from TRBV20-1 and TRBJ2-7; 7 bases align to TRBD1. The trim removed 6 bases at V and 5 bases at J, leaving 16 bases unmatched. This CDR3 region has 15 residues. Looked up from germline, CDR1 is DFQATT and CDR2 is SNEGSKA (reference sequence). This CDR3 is CSAPEPRQGTDEQYF. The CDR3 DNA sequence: TGCAGTGCCCCTGAGCCGAGACAGGGCACGGACGAGCAGTACTTC.

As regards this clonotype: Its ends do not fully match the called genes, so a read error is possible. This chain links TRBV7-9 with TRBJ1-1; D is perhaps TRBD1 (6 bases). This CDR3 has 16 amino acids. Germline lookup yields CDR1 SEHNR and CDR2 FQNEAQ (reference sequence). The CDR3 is CASSPSGEPGVGETFF. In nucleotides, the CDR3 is TGTGCCAGCAGCCCAAGCGGGGAACCAGGGGTCGGTGAAACTTTCTTT.

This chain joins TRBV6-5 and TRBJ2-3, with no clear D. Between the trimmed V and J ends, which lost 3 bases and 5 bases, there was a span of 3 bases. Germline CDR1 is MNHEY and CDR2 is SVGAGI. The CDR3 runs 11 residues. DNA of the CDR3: TGTGCCAGCAGTTATGAAGATACGCAGTATTTT. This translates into CASSYEDTQYF.

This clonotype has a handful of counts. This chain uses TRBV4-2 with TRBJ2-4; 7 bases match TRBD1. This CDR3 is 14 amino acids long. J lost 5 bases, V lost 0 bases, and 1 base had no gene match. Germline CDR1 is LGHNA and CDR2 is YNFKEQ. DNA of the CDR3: TGTGCCAGCAGCCAAGATCAGGGGGAAAACATTCAGTACTTC. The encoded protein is CASSQDQGENIQYF.

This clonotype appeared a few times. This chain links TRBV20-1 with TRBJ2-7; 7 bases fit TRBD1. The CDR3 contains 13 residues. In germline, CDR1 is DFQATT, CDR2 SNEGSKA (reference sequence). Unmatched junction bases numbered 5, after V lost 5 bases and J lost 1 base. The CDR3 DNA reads TGCAGTGCTCCCATACAGGGGTCCTACGAGCAGTACTTC. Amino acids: CSAPIQGSYEQYF.

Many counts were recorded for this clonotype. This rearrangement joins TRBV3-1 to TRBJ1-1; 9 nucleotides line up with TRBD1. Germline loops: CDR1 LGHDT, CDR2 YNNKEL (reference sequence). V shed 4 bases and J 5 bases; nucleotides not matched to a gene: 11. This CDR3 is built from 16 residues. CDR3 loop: CASSPTRQGGLTEAFF. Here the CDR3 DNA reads TGTGCCAGCAGCCCTACCAGACAGGGGGGTTTAACTGAAGCTTTCTTT. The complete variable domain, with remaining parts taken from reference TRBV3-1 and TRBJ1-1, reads DTAVSQTPKYLVTQMGNDKSIKCEQNLGHDTMYWYKQDSKKFLKIMFSYNNKELIINETVPNRFSPKSPDKAHLNLHINSLELGDSAVYFCASSPTRQGGLTEAFFGQGTRLTVV.

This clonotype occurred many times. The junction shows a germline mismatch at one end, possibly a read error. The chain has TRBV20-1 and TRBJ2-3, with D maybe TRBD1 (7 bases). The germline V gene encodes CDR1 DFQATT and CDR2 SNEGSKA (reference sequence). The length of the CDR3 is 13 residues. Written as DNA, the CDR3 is TGCAGTGCTAGGTCGGAGGGGACAGATACGCAGTTTTTT. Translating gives CSARSEGTDTQFF.